This T cell receptor (beta chain) was obtained from a study of blood T cell repertoires in COVID-19. The CDR3 runs 12 residues. Germline V gene lookup returns CDR1 SGHAT and CDR2 FQDESV (reference sequence). Trimming took 4 bases from V and 0 from J, leaving 4 bases between them. Adults between roughly 18 and 95 years of age took part from fewer than 30 US areas. Assay: immunoSEQ multiplex PCR; the TCRdb copy retains only in-frame clones and omits some. The top ten clones hold approximately 2% of a sample with around 240,000 clones, 80% to 90% of them seen once. The receptor was isolated from a woman in her 50s who had recovered from COVID-19. The J gene is TRBJ2-7, the V gene TRBV11-1; D remains ambiguous. Specimen: PBMCs or T cells enriched from blood (not recorded which). Here the CDR3 reads CASSYSSYEQYF. The CDR3 nucleotides are TGTGCCAGCAGCTATAGCTCCTACGAGCAGTACTTC.